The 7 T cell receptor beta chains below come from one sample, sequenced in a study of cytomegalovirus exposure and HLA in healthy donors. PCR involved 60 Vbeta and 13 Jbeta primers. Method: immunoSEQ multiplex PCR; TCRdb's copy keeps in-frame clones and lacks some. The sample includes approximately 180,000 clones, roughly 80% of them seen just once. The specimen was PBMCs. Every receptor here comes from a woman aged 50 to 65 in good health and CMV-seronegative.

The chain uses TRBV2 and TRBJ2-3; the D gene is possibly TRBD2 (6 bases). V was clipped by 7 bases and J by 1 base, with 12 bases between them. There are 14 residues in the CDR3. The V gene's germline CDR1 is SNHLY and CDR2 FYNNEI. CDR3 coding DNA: TGTGCCAGCAATCGGGCGGGGCGCACAGATACGCAGTATTTT. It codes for CASNRAGRTDTQYF.

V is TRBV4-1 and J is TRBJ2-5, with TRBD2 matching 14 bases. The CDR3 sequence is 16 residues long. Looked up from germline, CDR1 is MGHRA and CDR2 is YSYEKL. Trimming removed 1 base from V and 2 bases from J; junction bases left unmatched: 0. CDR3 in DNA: TGCGCCAGCAGCCAAGGACTAGCGGGGGGGCAAGAGACCCAGTACTTC. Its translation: CASSQGLAGGQETQYF.

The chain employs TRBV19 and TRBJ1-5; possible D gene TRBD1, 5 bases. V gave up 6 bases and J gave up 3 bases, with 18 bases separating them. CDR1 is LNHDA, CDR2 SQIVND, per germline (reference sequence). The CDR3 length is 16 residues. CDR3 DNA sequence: TGTGCCAGTAGCCCTATCAGGGTACTGATCAATCAGCCCCAGCATTTT. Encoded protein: CASSPIRVLINQPQHF. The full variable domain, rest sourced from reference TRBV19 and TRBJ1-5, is DGGITQSPKYLFRKEGQNVTLSCEQNLNHDAMYWYRQDPGQGLRLIYYSQIVNDFQKGDIAEGYSVSREKKESFPLTVTSAQKNPTAFYLCASSPIRVLINQPQHFGDGTRLSIL.

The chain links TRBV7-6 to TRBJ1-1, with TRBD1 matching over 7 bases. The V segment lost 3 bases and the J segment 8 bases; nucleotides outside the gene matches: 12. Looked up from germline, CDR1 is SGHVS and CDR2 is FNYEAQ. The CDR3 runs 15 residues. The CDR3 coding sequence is TGTGCCAGCAGCTTGGGTCTGGGGACAGCCCACGAAGCTTTCTTT. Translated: CASSLGLGTAHEAFF.

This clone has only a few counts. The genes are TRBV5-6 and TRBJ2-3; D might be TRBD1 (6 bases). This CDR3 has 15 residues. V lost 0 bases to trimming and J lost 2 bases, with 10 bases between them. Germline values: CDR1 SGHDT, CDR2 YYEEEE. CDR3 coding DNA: TGTGCCAGCAGCTTGGGCGACAGGTCCACAGATACGCAGTATTTT. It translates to CASSLGDRSTDTQYF.

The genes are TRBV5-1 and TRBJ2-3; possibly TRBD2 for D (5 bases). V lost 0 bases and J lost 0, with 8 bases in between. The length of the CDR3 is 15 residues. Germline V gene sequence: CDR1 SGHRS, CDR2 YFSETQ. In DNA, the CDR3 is TGCGCCAGCAGCTTGGATGGGAGTAGCACAGATACGCAGTATTTT. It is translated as CASSLDGSSTDTQYF.

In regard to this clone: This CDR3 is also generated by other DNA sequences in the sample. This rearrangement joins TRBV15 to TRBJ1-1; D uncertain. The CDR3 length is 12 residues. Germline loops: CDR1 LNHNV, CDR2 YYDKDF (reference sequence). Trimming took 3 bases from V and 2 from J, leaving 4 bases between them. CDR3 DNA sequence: TGTGCCACCAGCAGGGCTAACACTGAAGCTTTCTTT. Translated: CATSRANTEAFF.